This T cell receptor (beta chain) was sequenced during a study of blood T cell repertoires in COVID-19. Profiled with immunoSEQ multiplex PCR; TCRdb holds only in-frame clones, not every one. This table holds around 180,000 clones, about 91% found once. Looked up from germline, CDR1 is SNHLY and CDR2 is FYNNEI. The CDR3 covers 15 residues. The ends were cut back, 1 base at V and 2 bases at J, with 8 bases in the middle. The material sequenced was PBMCs or T cells enriched from blood (not recorded which). V gene TRBV2 combines with J gene TRBJ1-4; D uncertain. The clonotype comes from a woman aged 35 to 49 with acute COVID-19. The CDR3 nucleotides are TGTGCCAGCAGTGAAGGGCCAGGCACTAATGAAAAACTGTTTTTT. Protein sequence: CASSEGPGTNEKLFF.